This TCR beta chain was identified in a study of T cells in localized non-small cell lung cancer. Findings and caveats of the study: Tumor showed lower T cell clonality than uninvolved adjacent lung, where it was highest. Investigators sequenced only a single tumor region, leaving heterogeneity possible.

Sequenced by immunoSEQ multiplex PCR; TCRdb stores in-frame clones only, minus some. Of tens of thousands of clones in the sample, just under 85% were seen once. As regards this clone: What it binds is not known.

CDR3 size: 17 residues. Looked up from germline, CDR1 is MGHRA and CDR2 is YSYEKL. V lost 0 bases to trimming and J lost 7 bases; unmatched junction nucleotides: 11. Sequenced material: peripheral blood, taken before any cancer treatment. J is TRBJ2-1 and V is TRBV4-1; 8 nucleotides agree with TRBD1. The source is a female donor over 55 with stage I lung adenocarcinoma. DNA for the CDR3: TGCGCCAGCAGCCAAGAGCTGGCAGGGGGCGCGAAGAATGAGCAGTTCTTC. It specifies CASSQELAGGAKNEQFF.